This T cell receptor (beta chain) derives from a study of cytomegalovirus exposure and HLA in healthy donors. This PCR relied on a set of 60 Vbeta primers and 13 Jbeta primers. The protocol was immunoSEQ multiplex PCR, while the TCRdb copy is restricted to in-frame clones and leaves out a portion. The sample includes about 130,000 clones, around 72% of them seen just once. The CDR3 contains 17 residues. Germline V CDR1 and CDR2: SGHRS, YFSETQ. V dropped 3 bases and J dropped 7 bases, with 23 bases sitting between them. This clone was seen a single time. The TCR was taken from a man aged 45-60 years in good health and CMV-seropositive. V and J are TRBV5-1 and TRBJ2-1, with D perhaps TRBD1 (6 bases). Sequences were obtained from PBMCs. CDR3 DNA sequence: TGCGCCAGCAGCTCCCGGGACGGACAGCCGGCGATAAATGAGCAGTTCTTC. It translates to CASSSRDGQPAINEQFF.